These T cell receptor beta chains were read from a single sample in a study of blood T cell repertoires in COVID-19. This table comes from immunoSEQ multiplex PCR, and its TCRdb copy is limited to in-frame clones, with some not included. The sample holds about 250,000 clones; 87% are singletons and the top ten take around 3.3%. Sequencing input: peripheral blood. These receptor sequences come from a man aged 18 to 29 with active or convalescent COVID-19. CDR3s include the opening cysteine and the closing phenylalanine or tryptophan.

v_call: TRBV19
j_call: TRBJ2-5
cdr3_aa: CASSIMFLAGQETQYF

v_call: TRBV2
j_call: TRBJ2-2
cdr3_aa: CASSTLAANTGELFF

v_call: TRBV5-3
j_call: TRBJ1-5
cdr3_aa: CARSLLLLFGRTVYSNQPQHF

v_call: TRBV6-5
j_call: TRBJ2-2
cdr3_aa: CASRPGLALTGELFF

v_call: TRBV28
j_call: TRBJ2-3
cdr3_aa: CASSPGQGVTDTQYF

v_call: TRBV29-1
j_call: TRBJ1-1
cdr3_aa: CSAEGGMNTEAFF

v_call: TRBV5-1
j_call: TRBJ1-2
cdr3_aa: CASSLEGPTTGNYGYTF

v_call: TRBV11-2
j_call: TRBJ1-1
cdr3_aa: CASSPDFNTEAFF

v_call: TRBV30
j_call: TRBJ2-1
cdr3_aa: CAHISGGRWYEQFF

v_call: TRBV5-6
j_call: TRBJ1-1
cdr3_aa: CASSLARVAEAFF

v_call: TRBV7-9
j_call: TRBJ2-6
cdr3_aa: CASSLWQGAPSGANVLTF

v_call: TRBV15
j_call: TRBJ2-3
cdr3_aa: CATSRLAGGTDTQYF

v_call: TRBV5-4
j_call: TRBJ1-6
cdr3_aa: CASSLYSAGYSPLHF

v_call: TRBV2
j_call: TRBJ2-7
cdr3_aa: CASSALASLGEQYF

v_call: TRBV15
j_call: TRBJ1-1
cdr3_aa: CATSREESNTEAFF

v_call: TRBV9
j_call: TRBJ1-1
cdr3_aa: CASSADRDTEAFF

v_call: TRBV7-2
j_call: TRBJ1-4
cdr3_aa: CASSLLGPREKLFF

v_call: TRBV4-3
j_call: TRBJ2-2
cdr3_aa: CASSQDLTTGVSNTGELFF

v_call: TRBV27
j_call: TRBJ1-2
cdr3_aa: CASRPPGTLYGYTF

v_call: TRBV7-9
j_call: TRBJ1-6
cdr3_aa: CASSKQTGTGRSDSPLHF

v_call: TRBV9
j_call: TRBJ1-5
cdr3_aa: CASSVGPTGDPQHF

v_call: TRBV4-2
j_call: TRBJ2-2
cdr3_aa: CASSHSGDNTGELFF

v_call: TRBV28
j_call: TRBJ2-3
cdr3_aa: CASSRRHRLTDTQYF

v_call: TRBV20-1
j_call: TRBJ1-1
cdr3_aa: CSASVGTAGLAFF

v_call: TRBV7-9
j_call: TRBJ1-5
cdr3_aa: CASSSIQGPSNQPQHF

v_call: TRBV5-5
j_call: TRBJ2-7
cdr3_aa: CASSLWWTASEQYF

v_call: TRBV5-6
j_call: TRBJ2-7
cdr3_aa: CASSFRDRGFEQYF

v_call: TRBV11-2
j_call: TRBJ1-5
cdr3_aa: CASSLALTAVNQPQHF

v_call: TRBV9
j_call: TRBJ2-3
cdr3_aa: CASSPGGASTDTQYF

v_call: TRBV5-6
j_call: TRBJ2-7
cdr3_aa: CASSRDANEQYF

v_call: TRBV29-1
j_call: TRBJ2-1
cdr3_aa: CSVARTSGGHNEQFF

v_call: TRBV10-3
j_call: TRBJ1-2
cdr3_aa: CAISESERGRGYTF

v_call: TRBV7-2
j_call: TRBJ2-2
cdr3_aa: CASSFGGVNTGELFF

v_call: TRBV19
j_call: TRBJ1-4
cdr3_aa: CASIPRSGATNEKLFF

v_call: TRBV5-5
j_call: TRBJ1-3
cdr3_aa: CASSSMRGRPPDSGNTIYF

v_call: TRBV7-3
j_call: TRBJ2-1
cdr3_aa: CASSLWSSGSYNEQFF

v_call: TRBV7-6
j_call: TRBJ1-5
cdr3_aa: CASSTDSNQPQHF

v_call: TRBV7-3
j_call: TRBJ1-1
cdr3_aa: CASSSRKGREAFF

v_call: TRBV6-1
j_call: TRBJ1-1
cdr3_aa: CASSDSYLTEAFF

v_call: TRBV6-5
j_call: TRBJ2-3
cdr3_aa: CASSYGGSPDTQYF

v_call: TRBV11-2
j_call: TRBJ1-2
cdr3_aa: CASSLVPLAYGYTF

v_call: TRBV3-1/TRBV3-2
j_call: TRBJ2-7
cdr3_aa: CASSQDPRQGVTSGRNEQYF

v_call: TRBV9
j_call: TRBJ1-2
cdr3_aa: CASSQLGGFAGYTF

v_call: TRBV9
j_call: TRBJ2-1
cdr3_aa: CASSVGASGGTEQFF

v_call: TRBV5-6
j_call: TRBJ2-7
cdr3_aa: CASSLPGQKTYEQYF

v_call: TRBV7-3
j_call: TRBJ2-3
cdr3_aa: CASSLTGGDTQYF

v_call: TRBV18
j_call: TRBJ2-7
cdr3_aa: CASSRGGGTYEQYF

v_call: TRBV5-5
j_call: TRBJ2-1
cdr3_aa: CASSLERVAGDEQFF

v_call: TRBV9
j_call: TRBJ1-1
cdr3_aa: CASSEAGTGGTEAFF

v_call: TRBV5-8
j_call: TRBJ1-1
cdr3_aa: CASSGTGRITEAFF

v_call: TRBV9
j_call: TRBJ2-3
cdr3_aa: CASQRGGGTDTQYF

v_call: TRBV7-2
j_call: TRBJ1-6
cdr3_aa: CASSLRQEYNSPLHF

v_call: TRBV28
j_call: TRBJ1-2
cdr3_aa: CASSWTGRYGYTF

v_call: TRBV12-5
j_call: TRBJ1-6
cdr3_aa: CASGLGLFGPNSPLHF

v_call: TRBV5-1
j_call: TRBJ1-1
cdr3_aa: CASSYRQGRTNTEAFF

v_call: TRBV2
j_call: TRBJ2-1
cdr3_aa: CASSELGQGAYNEQFF

v_call: TRBV11-1
j_call: TRBJ1-5
cdr3_aa: CASSSPTDSNQPQHF